This TCR beta chain was documented in a study of control samples from healthy donors and cancer patients. Sequenced by immunoSEQ multiplex PCR; TCRdb stores in-frame clones only, minus some. Of roughly 30,000 clones in the sample, about 85% were seen once. The receptor's source is a female donor with melanoma. Sequencing was carried out using formalin-fixed, paraffin-embedded tissue.

DNA of the CDR3: TGTGCCAGCATTGTATCCAGACCGAACACCGGGGAGCTGTTTTTT. Translated: CASIVSRPNTGELFF. V is TRBV2 and J is TRBJ2-2, with no clear D. V was cut by 7 bases and J by 0 bases, with 12 bases left in between. Germline V gene data show CDR1 as SNHLY and CDR2 as FYNNEI. The length of the CDR3 is 15 residues.